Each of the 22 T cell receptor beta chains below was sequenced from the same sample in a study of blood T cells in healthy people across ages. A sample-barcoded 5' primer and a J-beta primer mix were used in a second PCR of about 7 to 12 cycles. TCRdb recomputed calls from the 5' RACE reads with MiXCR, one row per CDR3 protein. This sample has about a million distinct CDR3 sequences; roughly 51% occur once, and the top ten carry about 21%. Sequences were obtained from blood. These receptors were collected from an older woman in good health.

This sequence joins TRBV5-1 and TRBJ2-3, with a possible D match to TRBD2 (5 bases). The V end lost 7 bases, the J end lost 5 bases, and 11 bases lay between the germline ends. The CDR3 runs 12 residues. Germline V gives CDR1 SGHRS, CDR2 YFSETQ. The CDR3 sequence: CASADGLDTQYF. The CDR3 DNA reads TGCGCCAGCGCGGACGGACTAGATACGCAGTATTTT.

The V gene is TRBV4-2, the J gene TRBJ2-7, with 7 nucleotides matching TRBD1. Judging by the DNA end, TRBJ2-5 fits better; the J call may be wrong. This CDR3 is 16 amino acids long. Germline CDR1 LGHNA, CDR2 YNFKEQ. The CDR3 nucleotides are TGTGCCAGCAGCCAAGGGGCTCAAGGGGGCCCAGAGACCCAGTACTTC. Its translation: CASSQGAQGGPETQYF.

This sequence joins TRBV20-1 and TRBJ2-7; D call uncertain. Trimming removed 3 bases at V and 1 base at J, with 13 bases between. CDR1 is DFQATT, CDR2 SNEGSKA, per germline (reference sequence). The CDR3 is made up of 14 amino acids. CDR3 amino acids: CSARPHGRSYEQYF. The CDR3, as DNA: TGCAGTGCTAGGCCCCACGGCAGATCCTACGAGCAGTACTTC.

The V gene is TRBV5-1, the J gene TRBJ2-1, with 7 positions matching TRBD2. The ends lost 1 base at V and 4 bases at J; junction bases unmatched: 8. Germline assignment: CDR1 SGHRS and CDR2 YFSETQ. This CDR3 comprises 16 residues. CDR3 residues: CASSLPSGAGYNEQFF. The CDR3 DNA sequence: TGCGCCAGCAGCTTGCCCAGCGGGGCGGGGTACAATGAGCAGTTCTTC.

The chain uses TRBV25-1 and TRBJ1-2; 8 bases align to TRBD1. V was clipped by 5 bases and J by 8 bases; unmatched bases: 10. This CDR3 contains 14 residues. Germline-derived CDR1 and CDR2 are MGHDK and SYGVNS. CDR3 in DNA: TGTGCCAGCAGTACCCTAGGACAGGGAGGAGGCTACACCTTC. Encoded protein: CASSTLGQGGGYTF.

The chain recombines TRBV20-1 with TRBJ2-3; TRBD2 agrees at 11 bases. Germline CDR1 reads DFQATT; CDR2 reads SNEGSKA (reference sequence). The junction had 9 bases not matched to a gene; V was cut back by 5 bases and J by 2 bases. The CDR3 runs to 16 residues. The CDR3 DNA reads TGCAGTGCTCCCGGGACTAGCGGAGCTTACACAGATACGCAGTATTTT. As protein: CSAPGTSGAYTDTQYF.

DNA for the CDR3: TGCGCCAGCAGCTTGAGCCTAGTCGGGTATTATGGTTACAATGAGCAGTTCTTC. It specifies CASSLSLVGYYGYNEQFF. The genes are TRBV5-1 and TRBJ2-1; no definite D call. V dropped 1 base and J dropped 4 bases, with 21 bases sitting between them. This CDR3 is 18 amino acids long. CDR1 and CDR2 (germline): SGHRS, YFSETQ.

CDR3 coding DNA: TGTGCCAGCAGCTTAGCATCGGGAGTCAGCACCGGGGAGCTGTTTTTT. Its translation is CASSLASGVSTGELFF. The V and J genes are TRBV7-2 and TRBJ2-2; TRBD2 is a possible D gene (6 bases). Germline V gene data show CDR1 as SGHTA and CDR2 as FQGNSA. There are 16 residues in the CDR3. The V gene lost 0 bases and the J gene lost 4 bases, with 12 bases spanning the gap.

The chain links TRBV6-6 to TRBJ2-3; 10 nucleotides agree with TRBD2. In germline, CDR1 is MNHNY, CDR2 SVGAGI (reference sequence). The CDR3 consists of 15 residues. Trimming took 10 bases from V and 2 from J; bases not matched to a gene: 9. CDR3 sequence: CATWRTSGNTDTQYF. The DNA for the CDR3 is TGTGCCACCTGGCGGACTAGCGGTAACACAGATACGCAGTATTTT.

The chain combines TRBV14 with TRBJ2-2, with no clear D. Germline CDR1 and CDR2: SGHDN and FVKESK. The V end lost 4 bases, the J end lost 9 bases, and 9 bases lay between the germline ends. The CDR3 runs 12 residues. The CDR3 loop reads CASSLGSWELFF. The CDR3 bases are TGTGCCAGCAGCCTTGGCTCTTGGGAGCTGTTTTTT.

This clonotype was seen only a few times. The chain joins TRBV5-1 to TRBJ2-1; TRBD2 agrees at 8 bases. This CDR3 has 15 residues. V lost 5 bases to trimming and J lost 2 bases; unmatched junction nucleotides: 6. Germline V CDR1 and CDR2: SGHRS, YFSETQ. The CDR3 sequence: CASSPGRATYNEQFF. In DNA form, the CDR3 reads TGCGCCAGCAGTCCCGGGAGGGCAACCTACAATGAGCAGTTCTTC.

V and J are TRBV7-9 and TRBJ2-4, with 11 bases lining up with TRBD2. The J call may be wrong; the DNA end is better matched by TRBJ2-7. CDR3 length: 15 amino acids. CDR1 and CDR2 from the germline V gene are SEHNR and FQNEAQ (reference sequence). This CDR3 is CASSLATSGRGEQYF. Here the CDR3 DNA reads TGTGCCAGCAGCTTAGCCACTAGCGGGAGAGGCGAGCAGTACTTC.

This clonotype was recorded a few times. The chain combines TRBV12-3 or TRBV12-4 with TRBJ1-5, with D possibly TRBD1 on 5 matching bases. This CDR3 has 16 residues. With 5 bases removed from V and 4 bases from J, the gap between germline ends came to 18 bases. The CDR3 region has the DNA TGTGCCAGCAGTCTACGGGACCTCCGGGGGAATCAGCCCCAGCATTTT. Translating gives CASSLRDLRGNQPQHF.

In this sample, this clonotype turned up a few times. CDR3 sequence (DNA): TGTGCCAGCAGCAAAGTTAGGAGCTCCTACGAGCAGTACTTC. This encodes CASSKVRSSYEQYF. V is TRBV21-1 and J is TRBJ2-7. TRBV21-1 represents a pseudogene. The CDR3 totals 14 residues.

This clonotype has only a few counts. The CDR3 protein is CASSMNERGYEQYF. CDR3 nucleotides: TGCGCCAGCAGCATGAATGAACGGGGTTACGAGCAGTACTTC. The chain carries TRBV5-1 and TRBJ2-7; TRBD2 might be the D (5 bases). The CDR3 loop spans 14 amino acids. Trimming shortened V by 4 bases and J by 4 bases, and 15 bases separated the two germline ends. Per the germline V gene, CDR1 is SGHRS and CDR2 is YFSETQ.

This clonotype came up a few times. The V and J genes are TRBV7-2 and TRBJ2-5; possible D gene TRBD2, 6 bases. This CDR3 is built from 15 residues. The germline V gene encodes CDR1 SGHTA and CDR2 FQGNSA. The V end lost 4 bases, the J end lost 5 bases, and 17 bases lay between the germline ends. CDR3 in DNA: TGTGCCAGCAGCTACATGGGGACTTACACGGAGACCCAGTACTTC. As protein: CASSYMGTYTETQYF.

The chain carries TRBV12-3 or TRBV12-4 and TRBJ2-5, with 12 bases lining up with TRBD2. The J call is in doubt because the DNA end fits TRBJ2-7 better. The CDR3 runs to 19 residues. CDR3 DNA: TGTGCCAGCAGTTCACCCAGACTAGCGGGAGAGGGGACTACCTACGAGCAGTACTTC. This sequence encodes CASSSPRLAGEGTTYEQYF.

CDR3 protein: CASSSAGERGNEQFF. The CDR3 DNA reads TGCGCCAGCAGCTCAGCGGGAGAACGGGGCAATGAGCAGTTCTTC. This chain uses TRBV5-1 with TRBJ2-1, with 8 bases lining up with TRBD2. CDR1 and CDR2 (germline): SGHRS, YFSETQ. With 3 bases clipped from V and 6 bases from J, the junction kept 8 bases outside the gene matches. This CDR3 comprises 15 residues.

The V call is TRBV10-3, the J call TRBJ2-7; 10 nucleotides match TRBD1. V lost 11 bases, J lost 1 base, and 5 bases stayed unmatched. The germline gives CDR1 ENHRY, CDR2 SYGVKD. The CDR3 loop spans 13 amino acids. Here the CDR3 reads CASGTGVSYEQYF. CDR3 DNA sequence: TGTGCCTCCGGGACAGGGGTTTCCTACGAGCAGTACTTC.

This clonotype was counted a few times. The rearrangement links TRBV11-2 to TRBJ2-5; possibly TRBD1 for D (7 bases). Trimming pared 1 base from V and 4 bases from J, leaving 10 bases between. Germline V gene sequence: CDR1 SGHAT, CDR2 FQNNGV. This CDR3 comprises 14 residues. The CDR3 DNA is TGTGCCAGCAGCTTAGCCCAGGGGGGAGAGACCCAGTACTTC. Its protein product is CASSLAQGGETQYF.

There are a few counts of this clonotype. For the CDR3, the DNA is TGTGCCAGCAGTGAATGGAAAATATTCGGGGGAAATGAGCAGTTCTTC. This codes for CASSEWKIFGGNEQFF. This chain joins TRBV2 and TRBJ2-1; maybe TRBD2 (6 bases). Germline V lookup: CDR1 SNHLY, CDR2 FYNNEI. V shed 2 bases and J shed 7 bases, with 18 bases lying between them. This CDR3 is 16 amino acids long.

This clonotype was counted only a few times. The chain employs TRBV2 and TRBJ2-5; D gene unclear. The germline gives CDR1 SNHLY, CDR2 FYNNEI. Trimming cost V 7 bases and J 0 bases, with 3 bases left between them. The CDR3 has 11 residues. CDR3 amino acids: CASKYQETQYF. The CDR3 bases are TGTGCCAGCAAGTACCAAGAGACCCAGTACTTC. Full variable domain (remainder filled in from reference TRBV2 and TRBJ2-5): EPEVTQTPSHQVTQMGQEVILRCVPISNHLYFYWYRQILGQKVEFLVSFYNNEISEKSEIFDDQFSVERPDGSNFTLKIRSTKLEDSAMYFCASKYQETQYFGPGTRLLVL.